The 20 T cell receptor beta chains reported below all come from one sample, sequenced in a study of identical twins. TCRdb processed the 5' RACE reads anew with MiXCR; each CDR3 protein has one entry. The table shows 690,000 or so distinct CDR3 sequences, with around 8.3% occurring only once. Another study also made use of these data, one on yellow fever vaccine responses in identical twins.

Sequencing was carried out using PBMCs. All receptors derive from a young woman in good health.

The chain recombines TRBV24-1 with TRBJ2-5; 8 positions match TRBD1. V lost 4 bases and J lost 4; bases outside the gene matches: 7. Looked up from germline, CDR1 is KGHDR and CDR2 is SFDVKD. The CDR3 spans 15 residues. The DNA of the CDR3 is TGTGCCACCAGTGAGGGACAGGTACGGGGAGAGACCCAGTACTTC. It is translated as CATSEGQVRGETQYF.

This chain joins TRBV20-1 and TRBJ2-5; D is uncertain. Germline CDR1 DFQATT, CDR2 SNEGSKA (reference sequence). Trimming removed 1 base from V and 4 bases from J, with 13 bases in between. This CDR3 region has 14 residues. The DNA for the CDR3 is TGCAGTGCTAGAGTCGGAACAACCGGAGAGACCCAGTACTTC. Protein product: CSARVGTTGETQYF.

The chain recombines TRBV10-3 with TRBJ2-7; D gene unclear. The CDR3 contains 11 residues. The V gene lost 3 bases and the J gene lost 3 bases, with 3 bases spanning the gap. CDR1 and CDR2 (germline): ENHRY, SYGVKD. The CDR3 here is CAISDGYEQYF. Here the CDR3 DNA reads TGTGCCATCAGTGATGGCTACGAGCAGTACTTC.

This clonotype has ten or more counts. The chain recombines TRBV7-2 with TRBJ1-1, with D unclear. The CDR3 sequence is 13 residues long. V was shortened by 4 bases and J by 0 bases, with 6 bases between the two germline ends. Looked up from germline, CDR1 is SGHTA and CDR2 is FQGNSA. The CDR3 nucleotides read TGTGCCAGCAGCTCTACACTGAACACTGAAGCTTTCTTT. As protein: CASSSTLNTEAFF.

This clonotype was counted ten times or more. J is TRBJ2-1 and V is TRBV15; the D gene could be TRBD1 or TRBD2 (6 bases each). Trimming took off 5 bases at V and 0 bases at J, with 14 bases between the two ends. The germline CDR1 and CDR2 sequences are LNHNV and YYDKDF (reference sequence). The CDR3 contains 16 residues. The CDR3 is CATSQEGRGSYNEQFF. The CDR3 coding sequence is TGTGCCACCAGCCAGGAGGGCAGGGGCTCCTACAATGAGCAGTTCTTC.

The CDR3 region is CATSRDPLGNSHF. The CDR3, as DNA: TGTGCCACCAGCAGAGATCCCTTGGGGAACAGCCACTTT. This chain joins TRBV15 and TRBJ1-6; D is uncertain. The CDR3 contains 13 residues. V lost 0 bases and J lost 18, with 15 bases in between. CDR1 LNHNV and CDR2 YYDKDF come from the germline V gene (reference sequence).

This clonotype was seen a few times. The chain links TRBV7-3 to TRBJ2-2; 12 bases are a match to TRBD2. The junction had 12 bases not matched to a gene; V was cut back by 5 bases and J by 2 bases. This CDR3 is built from 19 residues. Germline V lookup: CDR1 SGHTA, CDR2 FQGTGA. The chain's CDR3 is CASSQNRLAGAPNTGELFF. CDR3 bases: TGTGCCAGCAGCCAAAATCGACTAGCGGGGGCCCCAAACACCGGGGAGCTGTTTTTT. Variable domain in full (rest from reference TRBV7-3 and TRBJ2-2): GAGVSQTPSNKVTEKGKYVELRCDPISGHTALYWYRQSLGQGPEFLIYFQGTGAADDSGLPNDRFFAVRPEGSVSTLKIQRTERGDSAVYLCASSQNRLAGAPNTGELFFGEGSRLTVL.

This clonotype was seen many times. V gene TRBV4-3 combines with J gene TRBJ2-2; 7 bases fit TRBD1. The length of the CDR3 is 16 residues. Germline values: CDR1 LGHNA, CDR2 YSLEER. Trimming at V came to 1 base and at J to 5 bases, leaving 7 bases not matched to a gene. The CDR3 here is CASSQVNRGLTGELFF. As DNA, the CDR3 is TGCGCCAGCAGCCAAGTTAACAGGGGTTTGACCGGGGAGCTGTTTTTT.

This clonotype was counted between two and nine times. The gene calls are TRBV19 and TRBJ2-1; 11 bases line up with TRBD2. The germline V gene encodes CDR1 LNHDA and CDR2 SQIVND (reference sequence). V was pared by 7 bases and J by 3 bases, with 11 bases of the junction left unmatched. The CDR3 is 17 residues long. The CDR3 protein is CASKISGGTSGYNEQFF. The CDR3 region has the DNA TGTGCCAGTAAAATTTCAGGCGGGACTAGCGGCTACAATGAGCAGTTCTTC.

This clonotype was seen only a few times. V gene TRBV7-2 combines with J gene TRBJ2-5; the D gene is possibly TRBD2 (5 bases). The V end lost 2 bases, the J end lost 3 bases, and 13 bases lay between the germline ends. CDR1 and CDR2 from the germline V gene are SGHTA and FQGNSA. CDR3 length equals 15 residues. CDR3 DNA sequence: TGTGCCAGCAGCTTACTAGAGGGCCTCGAAGAGACCCAGTACTTC. Translated: CASSLLEGLEETQYF.

This rearrangement joins TRBV3-1 to TRBJ2-2, with 10 bases matching TRBD2. From germline, CDR1 is LGHDT and CDR2 YNNKEL (reference sequence). This CDR3 contains 15 residues. The ends lost 5 bases at V and 7 bases at J; junction bases unmatched: 7. The CDR3 coding sequence is TGTGCCAGCAGCGGCCTAGCGGGAGTCGGCGGGGAGCTGTTTTTT. Translation: CASSGLAGVGGELFF.

This clonotype was observed a handful of times. The V and J genes are TRBV29-1 and TRBJ1-1; D not certain. The CDR3 spans 12 residues. Germline CDR1 reads SQVTM; CDR2 reads ANQGSEA. The V end lost 5 bases, the J end lost 3 bases, and 10 bases lay between the germline ends. The CDR3 protein is CSVREEDTEAFF. The CDR3 nucleotides read TGCAGCGTTCGCGAAGAGGACACTGAAGCTTTCTTT.

V usage is TRBV7-9 and J usage is TRBJ2-5; D remains ambiguous. The V and J ends lost 2 bases and 2 bases respectively, with 9 bases between them. This CDR3 has 14 amino acids. Germline CDR1 SEHNR, CDR2 FQNEAQ (reference sequence). CDR3 residues: CASSLLTEQETQYF. Here the CDR3 DNA reads TGTGCCAGCAGCTTACTCACGGAACAAGAGACCCAGTACTTC.

The CDR3 is CASSAGLAGGHEQYF. The CDR3 DNA reads TGTGCCAGCAGCGCGGGACTAGCGGGAGGGCACGAGCAGTACTTC. The J gene is TRBJ2-7, the V gene TRBV7-9, with 16 bases that match TRBD2. CDR1 and CDR2 (germline): SEHNR, FQNEAQ (reference sequence). After removal of 5 bases from V and 5 bases from J, the junction contained 3 bases not matched to a gene. This CDR3 region has 15 residues.

This clonotype was detected a few times. V is TRBV10-3 and J is TRBJ2-1; 14 nucleotides line up with TRBD2. Germline assignment: CDR1 ENHRY and CDR2 SYGVKD. V lost 3 bases to trimming and J lost 0 bases; unmatched junction nucleotides: 1. The CDR3 runs to 17 residues. The CDR3 loop reads CAISEGTSGSSYNEQFF. The CDR3 region has the DNA TGTGCCATCAGTGAAGGGACTAGCGGGAGCTCCTACAATGAGCAGTTCTTC.

At least ten counts were recorded for this clonotype. The rearrangement links TRBV7-9 to TRBJ2-3; D perhaps matches TRBD1 (6 bases). V gave up 1 base and J gave up 1 base, with 9 bases separating them. The CDR3 length is 15 residues. The germline V gene encodes CDR1 SEHNR and CDR2 FQNEAQ (reference sequence). The CDR3 protein is CASSLGQARTDTQYF. The CDR3 DNA reads as TGTGCCAGCAGCTTAGGACAGGCCCGCACAGATACGCAGTATTTT.

The gene calls are TRBV12-3 or TRBV12-4 and TRBJ1-1, with TRBD1 identical over 9 bases. This CDR3 is built from 17 residues. With 6 bases clipped from V and 1 base from J, the junction kept 12 bases outside the gene matches. The CDR3 DNA reads TGTGCCAGCAGGGACAGGGGAAGATACAGGGCGAACACTGAAGCTTTCTTT. Translating gives CASRDRGRYRANTEAFF.

V is TRBV11-2 and J is TRBJ2-3; 15 nucleotides match TRBD2. V dropped 3 bases and J dropped 1; count of bases not matched to a gene: 8. CDR1 is SGHAT and CDR2 is FQNNGV in the germline V gene. This CDR3 has 19 residues. The CDR3 coding sequence is TGTGCCAGCAGCTTCCCGGGACTAGCGGGAGGCTCCCGCACAGATACGCAGTATTTT. Translation gives CASSFPGLAGGSRTDTQYF.

The V call is TRBV7-6, the J call TRBJ2-5; TRBD1 is a possible D gene (5 bases). This CDR3 is built from 15 residues. The germline V gene encodes CDR1 SGHVS and CDR2 FNYEAQ. V shed 2 bases and J shed 5 bases, with 15 bases lying between them. The CDR3 DNA is TGTGCCAGCAGCTTATCAGGGCGGCTATCTGAGACCCAGTACTTC. It codes for CASSLSGRLSETQYF.

This clonotype was picked up a small number of times. The chain uses TRBV2 and TRBJ2-3; 9 bases agree with TRBD2. Germline V gene data show CDR1 as SNHLY and CDR2 as FYNNEI. V shed 2 bases and J 6 bases; nucleotides not matched to a gene: 9. The CDR3 runs 16 residues. CDR3 sequence (DNA): TGTGCCAGCAGTGAACAGTCTAGCGGGGCATCGGATACGCAGTATTTT. This translates into CASSEQSSGASDTQYF.